The 14 T cell receptor beta chains listed next were all sequenced from one sample in a study of blood T cell repertoires in COVID-19. Repertoires were generated with immunoSEQ multiplex PCR, while TCRdb's copy carries only in-frame clones and drops some. The data contain around 210,000 clones, roughly nine tenths of them seen just once; the ten biggest clones take up more than 0.7%. The sample taken for sequencing was peripheral blood. The receptors derive from a woman aged 70-85 years with acute or convalescent COVID-19.

This chain connects TRBV5-6 to TRBJ2-7; 9 bases align to TRBD1. CDR3 length: 15 residues. The V segment lost 4 bases and the J segment 6 bases; nucleotides outside the gene matches: 11. Per germline, CDR1 SGHDT and CDR2 YYEEEE. CDR3 sequence: CASSERDRATFEQYF. For the CDR3, the DNA is TGTGCCAGCAGCGAAAGGGACAGGGCTACGTTCGAGCAGTACTTC. Filled out from reference TRBV5-6 and TRBJ2-7, the complete variable domain reads DAGVTQSPTHLIKTRGQQVTLRCSPKSGHDTVSWYQQALGQGPQFIFQYYEEEERQRGNFPDRFSGHQFPNYSSELNVNALLLGDSALYLCASSERDRATFEQYFGPGTRLTVT.

The rearrangement links TRBV6-5 to TRBJ1-5, with D possibly TRBD1 on 5 matching bases. Germline-derived CDR1 and CDR2 are MNHEY and SVGAGI. This CDR3 contains 16 residues. V dropped 2 bases and J dropped 2 bases, with 13 bases sitting between them. The CDR3 reads CASSYQGGTGNQPQHF. Here the CDR3 DNA reads TGTGCCAGCAGTTACCAAGGCGGGACCGGCAATCAGCCCCAGCATTTT.

This clone was seen only once. The chain couples TRBV5-4 to TRBJ1-6, with TRBD1 matching over 8 bases. The CDR3 loop spans 15 amino acids. The V segment lost 0 bases and the J segment 6 bases; nucleotides outside the gene matches: 2. Looked up from germline, CDR1 is SGHNT and CDR2 is YYREEE (reference sequence). CDR3 region: CASSLAGGINSPLHF. DNA for the CDR3: TGTGCCAGCAGCTTGGCAGGGGGCATTAATTCACCCCTCCACTTT.

J is TRBJ2-4 and V is TRBV19; 9 bases are a match to TRBD1. Germline V CDR1 and CDR2: LNHDA, SQIVND (reference sequence). V dropped 7 bases and J dropped 11; count of bases not matched to a gene: 12. This CDR3 contains 14 residues. The CDR3 nucleotides read TGTGCCAGTAATCCGGGACAGGGATCCTCGGTTCAGTACTTC. This sequence encodes CASNPGQGSSVQYF.

This sequence joins TRBV4-3 and TRBJ2-5; 9 bases align to TRBD2. With 1 base clipped from V and 5 bases from J, the junction kept 2 bases outside the gene matches. Looked up from germline, CDR1 is LGHNA and CDR2 is YSLEER. The CDR3 is 14 amino acids. CDR3 nucleotide sequence: TGCGCCAGCAGCCAAGCGAGCGGGGGGGAGACCCAGTACTTC. Translated: CASSQASGGETQYF.

This sequence joins TRBV6-5 and TRBJ1-2; no clear D. The V and J ends lost 2 bases and 2 bases respectively, with 6 bases between them. The length of the CDR3 is 13 residues. In germline, CDR1 is MNHEY, CDR2 SVGAGI. The CDR3 DNA reads as TGTGCCAGCAGTTACGGCCAGAACTATGGCTACACCTTC. It specifies CASSYGQNYGYTF.

This clone was counted a single time. Here the CDR3 reads CASSSWTAGNTEAFF. CDR3 DNA: TGTGCCAGCAGCTCCTGGACAGCCGGGAACACTGAAGCTTTCTTT. The J gene is TRBJ1-1, the V gene TRBV7-8; perhaps TRBD1 as D (6 bases). CDR1 is SGHVS, CDR2 FQNEAQ, per germline. This CDR3 is built from 15 residues. V lost 4 bases and J 1 base, leaving 13 bases between the germline ends. The whole variable domain, remainder taken from reference TRBV7-8 and TRBJ1-1, is GAGVSQSPRYKVAKRGQDVALRCDPISGHVSLFWYQQALGQGPEFLTYFQNEAQLDKSGLPSDRFFAERPEGSVSTLKIQRTQQEDSAVYLCASSSWTAGNTEAFFGQGTRLTVV.

The gene calls are TRBV27 and TRBJ1-2, with D maybe TRBD1 (5 bases). CDR3 length equals 14 residues. Germline assignment: CDR1 MNHEY and CDR2 SMNVEV (reference sequence). The V gene lost 4 bases and the J gene lost 4 bases, with 13 bases spanning the gap. This CDR3 reads CASSYSGSGYGYTF. The CDR3 DNA reads TGTGCCAGCAGTTATTCAGGGTCCGGCTATGGCTACACCTTC.

This clone was seen a single time. The chain is built from TRBV7-2 and TRBJ1-3; maybe TRBD1 (6 bases). The CDR3 is 17 amino acids. V was trimmed by 0 bases and J by 0 bases, leaving 12 bases between them. Per germline, CDR1 SGHTA and CDR2 FQGNSA. The CDR3 sequence: CASSLAATGSSGNTIYF. In DNA form, the CDR3 reads TGTGCCAGCAGCTTAGCCGCAACAGGGAGCTCTGGAAACACCATATATTTT.

V gene TRBV13 combines with J gene TRBJ2-2; 8 bases line up with TRBD2. Germline CDR1 and CDR2: PRHDT and FYEKMQ (reference sequence). V was pared by 2 bases and J by 7 bases, with 15 bases of the junction left unmatched. CDR3 length equals 18 residues. DNA of the CDR3: TGTGCCAGCAGCTTAAGCGGGGGCCGGTTAGGGAGACGCGGGGAGCTGTTTTTT. It specifies CASSLSGGRLGRRGELFF.

This chain uses TRBV7-6 with TRBJ2-7, with a possible D match to TRBD1 (6 bases). This CDR3 comprises 15 residues. Germline V gene lookup returns CDR1 SGHVS and CDR2 FNYEAQ. V lost 1 base and J lost 4, with 14 bases in between. The CDR3 loop reads CASSLVAGTQYEQYF. CDR3 DNA: TGTGCCAGCAGCTTAGTAGCCGGGACACAATACGAGCAGTACTTC.

The V gene is TRBV10-3, the J gene TRBJ2-7, with TRBD1 matching over 9 bases. The CDR3 contains 16 residues. Germline loops: CDR1 ENHRY, CDR2 SYGVKD. The V and J ends lost 3 bases and 3 bases, in that order; junction bases with no gene match: 9. As DNA, the CDR3 is TGTGCCATCAGTGACCAAACAGGGGGCGCCGTCTACGAGCAGTACTTC. Its protein is CAISDQTGGAVYEQYF.

This clone was seen a single time. The chain joins TRBV23-1 to TRBJ1-1; maybe TRBD1 (5 bases). TRBV23-1 is flagged as an ORF with uncertain function. The ends were cut back, 7 bases at V and 6 bases at J, with 18 bases in the middle. This CDR3 comprises 14 residues. The CDR3 reads CASTSRLTGAEAFF. DNA for the CDR3: TGCGCCAGCACTTCAAGGTTGACGGGGGCTGAAGCTTTCTTT.

This clone was seen a handful of times. V gene TRBV10-3 combines with J gene TRBJ2-1, with 8 bases lining up with TRBD2. Germline assignment: CDR1 ENHRY and CDR2 SYGVKD. The junction had 11 bases not matched to a gene; V was cut back by 10 bases and J by 0 bases. The CDR3 is 16 residues long. CDR3 sequence reads: CATRGTTSGSYNEQFF. The CDR3 DNA is TGTGCCACCCGGGGCACCACTAGCGGCTCCTACAATGAGCAGTTCTTC.